This T cell receptor (beta chain) derives from a study of blood T cell repertoires in COVID-19. Whole-study context: Samples came from the United States, Italy and Spain, spanning acute and convalescent COVID-19.

Followed over time, Seattle patients had been enrolled while infection was active. This CDR3 is built from 13 residues. CDR1 is SGHRS and CDR2 is YFSETQ in the germline V gene. V lost 6 bases to trimming and J lost 2 bases, with 10 bases between them. Original methodology: Quantification of nucleated cells was approximated via reference gene primer amplification. Repertoires were generated with immunoSEQ multiplex PCR, while TCRdb's copy carries only in-frame clones and drops some. From that table come the V and J calls and clone size; the DNA was used to work out D and trimming. The sample has 130,000 or so clones, around 90% seen once.

The sequence was obtained from a human donor with COVID-19, enrolled during active disease. The donor label of this sample is uncertain. The sequencing input was peripheral blood. The chain joins TRBV5-1 to TRBJ2-3, with D maybe TRBD2 (6 bases). The CDR3 DNA sequence: TGCGCCAGCAACGGCGGGATCACAGATACGCAGTATTTT. It specifies CASNGGITDTQYF. The variable domain in full, with the rest retrieved from reference TRBV5-1 and TRBJ2-3, is KAGVTQTPRYLIKTRGQQVTLSCSPISGHRSVSWYQQTPGQGLQFLFEYFSETQRNKGNFPGRFSGRQFSNSRSEMNVSTLELGDSALYLCASNGGITDTQYFGPGTRLTVL.